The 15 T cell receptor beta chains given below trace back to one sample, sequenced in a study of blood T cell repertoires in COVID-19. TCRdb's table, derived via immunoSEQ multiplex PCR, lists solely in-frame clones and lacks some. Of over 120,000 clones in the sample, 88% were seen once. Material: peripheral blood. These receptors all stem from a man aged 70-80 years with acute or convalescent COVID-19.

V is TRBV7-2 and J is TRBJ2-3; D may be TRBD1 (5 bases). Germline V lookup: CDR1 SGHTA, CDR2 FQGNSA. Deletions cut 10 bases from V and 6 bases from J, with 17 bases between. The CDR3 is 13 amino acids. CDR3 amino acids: CATSPRVLDTQYF. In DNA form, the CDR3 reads TGTGCCACCTCCCCCAGGGTTCTTGATACGCAGTATTTT.

The CDR3 reads CASSNRVLFF. The DNA of the CDR3 is TGTGCCAGCTCAAACAGGGTTTTGTTTTTT. The chain carries TRBV6-5 and TRBJ1-4, with TRBD1 as a possible D gene (6 bases). CDR3 length equals 10 residues. The germline CDR1 and CDR2 sequences are MNHEY and SVGAGI. V lost 8 bases and J lost 15, with 13 bases in between.

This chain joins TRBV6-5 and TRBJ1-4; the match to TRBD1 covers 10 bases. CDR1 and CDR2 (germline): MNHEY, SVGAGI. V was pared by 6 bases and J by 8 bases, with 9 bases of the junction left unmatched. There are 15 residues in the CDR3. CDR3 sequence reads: CASSRRGTGVEKLFF. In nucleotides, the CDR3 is TGTGCCAGCAGCCGCCGGGGGACAGGGGTCGAAAAACTGTTTTTT.

Here the CDR3 DNA reads TGTGCCAGCAGTCATCGGGAGTTTGAGCAGTTCTTC. It specifies CASSHREFEQFF. The chain links TRBV7-8 to TRBJ2-1, with D maybe TRBD2 (6 bases). Trimming pared 6 bases from V and 9 bases from J, leaving 12 bases between. From germline, CDR1 is SGHVS and CDR2 FQNEAQ. This CDR3 is 12 amino acids long. Using reference TRBV7-8 and TRBJ2-1 for the parts outside the CDR3, the full variable domain is GAGVSQSPRYKVAKRGQDVALRCDPISGHVSLFWYQQALGQGPEFLTYFQNEAQLDKSGLPSDRFFAERPEGSVSTLKIQRTQQEDSAVYLCASSHREFEQFFGPGTRLTVL.

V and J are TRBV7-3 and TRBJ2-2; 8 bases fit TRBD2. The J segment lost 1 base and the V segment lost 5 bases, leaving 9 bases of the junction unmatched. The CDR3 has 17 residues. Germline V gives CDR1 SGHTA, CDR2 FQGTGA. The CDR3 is CASSAPPGGLNTGELFF. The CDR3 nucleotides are TGTGCCAGCAGCGCCCCACCGGGAGGGCTGAACACCGGGGAGCTGTTTTTT.

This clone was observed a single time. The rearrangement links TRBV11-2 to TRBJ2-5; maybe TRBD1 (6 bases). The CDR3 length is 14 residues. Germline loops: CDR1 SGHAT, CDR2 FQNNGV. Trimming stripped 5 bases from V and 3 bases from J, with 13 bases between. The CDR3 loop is CASSKNTGKETQYF. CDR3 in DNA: TGTGCCAGCAGCAAAAATACAGGGAAAGAGACCCAGTACTTC.

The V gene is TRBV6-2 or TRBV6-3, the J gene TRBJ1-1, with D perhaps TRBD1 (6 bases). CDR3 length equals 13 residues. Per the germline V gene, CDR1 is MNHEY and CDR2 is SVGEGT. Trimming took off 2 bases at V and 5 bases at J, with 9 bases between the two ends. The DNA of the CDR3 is TGTGCCAGCAGTTACCAGGGGCAAACTGAAGCTTTCTTT. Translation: CASSYQGQTEAFF.

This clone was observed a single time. The chain's CDR3 is CSVYYGTGEHEQYF. The CDR3 nucleotides read TGCAGCGTTTATTACGGGACAGGAGAACACGAGCAGTACTTC. V gene TRBV29-1 combines with J gene TRBJ2-7, with 8 bases matching TRBD1. Germline lookup yields CDR1 SQVTM and CDR2 ANQGSEA. Losses at the gene ends were 5 bases for V and 5 bases for J; bases not matched to a gene: 11. The CDR3 consists of 14 residues.

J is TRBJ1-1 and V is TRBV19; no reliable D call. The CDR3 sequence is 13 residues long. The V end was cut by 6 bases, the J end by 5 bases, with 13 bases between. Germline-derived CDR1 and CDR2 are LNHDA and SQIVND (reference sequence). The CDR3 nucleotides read TGTGCCAGTAGAGATCGTTGGAGTACTGAAGCTTTCTTT. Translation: CASRDRWSTEAFF.

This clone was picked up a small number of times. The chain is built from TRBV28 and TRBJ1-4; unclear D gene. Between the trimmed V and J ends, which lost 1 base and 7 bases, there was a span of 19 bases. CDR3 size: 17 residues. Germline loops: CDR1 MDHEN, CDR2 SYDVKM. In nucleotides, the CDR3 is TGTGCCAGCAGTTTATACCCTATCGCGGGGTTGGGTGAAAAACTGTTTTTT. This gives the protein CASSLYPIAGLGEKLFF.

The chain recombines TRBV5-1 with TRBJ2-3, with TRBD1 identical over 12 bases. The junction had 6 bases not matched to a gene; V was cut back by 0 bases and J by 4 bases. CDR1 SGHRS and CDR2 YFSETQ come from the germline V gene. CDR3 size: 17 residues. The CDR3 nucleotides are TGCGCCAGCAGCTTGGGAGGGACAGGGGGCCTGGCAGATACGCAGTATTTT. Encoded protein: CASSLGGTGGLADTQYF.

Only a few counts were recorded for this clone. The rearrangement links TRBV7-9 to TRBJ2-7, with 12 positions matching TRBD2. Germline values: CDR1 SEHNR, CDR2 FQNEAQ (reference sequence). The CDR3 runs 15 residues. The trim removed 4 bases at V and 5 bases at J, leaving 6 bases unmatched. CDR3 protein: CASSSTSGSPNEQYF. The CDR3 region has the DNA TGTGCCAGCAGCTCGACTAGCGGGAGCCCCAACGAGCAGTACTTC. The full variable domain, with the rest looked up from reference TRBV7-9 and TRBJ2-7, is DTGVSQNPRHKITKRGQNVTFRCDPISEHNRLYWYRQTLGQGPEFLTYFQNEAQLEKSRLLSDRFSAERPKGSFSTLEIQRTEQGDSAMYLCASSSTSGSPNEQYFGPGTRLTVT.

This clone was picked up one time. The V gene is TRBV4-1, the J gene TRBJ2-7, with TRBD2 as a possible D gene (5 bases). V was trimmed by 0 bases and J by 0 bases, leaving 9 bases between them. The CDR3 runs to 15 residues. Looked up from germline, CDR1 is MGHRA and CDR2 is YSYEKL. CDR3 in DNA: TGCGCCAGCAGCCAAGATGAAGGGAGCTCCTACGAGCAGTACTTC. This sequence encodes CASSQDEGSSYEQYF.

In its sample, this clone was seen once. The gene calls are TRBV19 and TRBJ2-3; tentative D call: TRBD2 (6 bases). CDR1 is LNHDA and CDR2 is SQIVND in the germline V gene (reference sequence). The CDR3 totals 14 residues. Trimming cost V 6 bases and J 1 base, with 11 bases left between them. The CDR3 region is CASRPGLRTDTQYF. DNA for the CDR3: TGTGCCAGTAGGCCCGGACTACGCACAGATACGCAGTATTTT.

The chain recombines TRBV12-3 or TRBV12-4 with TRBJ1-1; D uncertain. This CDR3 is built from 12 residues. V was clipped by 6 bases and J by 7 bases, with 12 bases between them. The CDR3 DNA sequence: TGTGCCAGCAGGCAGTATGGCTTTGAAGCTTTCTTT. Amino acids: CASRQYGFEAFF.